This T cell receptor (beta chain) was identified in a study of tumor and adjacent non-tumor tissue in lung cancer. Germline values: CDR1 SGHNT, CDR2 YENEEA. The CDR3 is 13 amino acids. V lost 1 base and J lost 8, with 9 bases in between. Study-wide results and caveats: Tumor tissue had significantly higher TCR diversity than normal lung.

The library came from three nested PCR rounds adapted from ARM-PCR protocols. TCRdb re-called the multiplex PCR reads with MiXCR, one entry per CDR3 protein. The table includes roughly 200,000 distinct CDR3 sequences, around 70% detected once. On this clonotype itself: What it binds is unknown. Here the CDR3 omits its conserved ending phenylalanine or tryptophan, so a read error is the likely source.

This sample's RNA came from whole unsorted tissue. The chain couples TRBV11-3 to TRBJ1-5; no reliable D call. Sequenced sample: lung tumor tissue. The source is a man aged 55 to 69 with non-small cell lung cancer. In DNA, the CDR3 is TGTGCCAGCAGCTTAGCTCAATCGAAGCCCCAGCATTAT. Its protein product is CASSLAQSKPQHY.